This T cell receptor (beta chain) was recovered during a study of blood T cell repertoires in COVID-19. Study summary: Italy, Spain and the United States were the sources of the convalescent and acute COVID-19 samples.

The age range of participants was 18 to 89 years, with residence in about two dozen US areas. Per the authors' pipeline: Amplification of reference gene primers provided the estimated nucleated cell counts. TCRdb's table, derived via immunoSEQ multiplex PCR, lists solely in-frame clones and lacks some. That table is the source of V, J and clone size, and D and trimming were worked out from the DNA. The sample lists roughly 380,000 clones, around nine tenths occurring once. CDR1 SGHDN and CDR2 FVKESK come from the germline V gene. Deletions cut 0 bases from V and 0 bases from J, with 17 bases between. CDR3 length: 18 amino acids.

The chain is built from TRBV14 and TRBJ1-2; TRBD1 might be the D (5 bases). The TCR sequence derives from a woman in her 30s who had been exposed to COVID-19. The sequenced sample consisted of PBMCs or T cells enriched from blood (not recorded which). This CDR3 reads CASSQDWPSVGPNYGYTF. In nucleotides, the CDR3 is TGTGCCAGCAGCCAAGATTGGCCCTCTGTGGGGCCTAACTATGGCTACACCTTC.